The entry below describes one TCR beta chain. No antigen is known for it. This entry is derived from a study of T cell responses to AZD1222 COVID-19 vaccine. Study-level results: The donor cohort was predominantly white British with a female majority, and clonal diversity may have been underestimated. Per reports, nearly half of all spike-specific TCRs target regions that are unmutated in variants.

Trimming stripped 6 bases from V and 3 bases from J, with 11 bases between. The CDR3 totals 13 residues. The germline gives CDR1 MDHEN, CDR2 SYDVKM. Generated by immunoSEQ multiplex PCR, the TCRdb table keeps only in-frame clones and is missing some. The table includes 110,000 to 150,000 clones, 88% detected once. V usage is TRBV28 and J usage is TRBJ1-2; the D gene is possibly TRBD1 (5 bases). The receptor was derived from an adult who received the AZD1222 COVID-19 vaccine. The sequencing here drew on peripheral blood, taken 28 days after the second AZD1222 dose. CDR3 coding DNA: TGTGCCAGCAGCGAGACAGAACACTATGGCTACACCTTC. Its translation is CASSETEHYGYTF.